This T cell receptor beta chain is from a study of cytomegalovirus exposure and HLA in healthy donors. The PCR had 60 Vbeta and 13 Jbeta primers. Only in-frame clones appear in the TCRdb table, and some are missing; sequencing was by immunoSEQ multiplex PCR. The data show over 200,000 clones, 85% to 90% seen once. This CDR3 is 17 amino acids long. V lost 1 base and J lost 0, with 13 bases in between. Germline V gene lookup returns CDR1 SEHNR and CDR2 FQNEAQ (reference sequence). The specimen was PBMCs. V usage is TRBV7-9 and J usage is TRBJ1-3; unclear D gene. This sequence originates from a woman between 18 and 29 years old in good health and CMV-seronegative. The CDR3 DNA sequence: TGTGCCAGCAGCTTAGTAGGAGGTTCCAGCTCTGGAAACACCATATATTTT. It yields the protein CASSLVGGSSSGNTIYF.